This TCR beta chain was sequenced for a study of tumor and adjacent non-tumor tissue in lung cancer. On the study more broadly: Samples averaged approximately 4.2 million productive TCRbeta reads each. Study-wide results and limits: TCR diversity was significantly greater in tumor than normal lung tissue.

The library came from three nested PCR rounds adapted from ARM-PCR protocols. MiXCR, run by TCRdb on the multiplex PCR reads, gives a single entry per CDR3 protein. The sample includes 120,000 or so distinct CDR3 sequences, over 65% of them seen just once. RNA was extracted from bulk tissue without any cell sorting. With respect to this clonotype: What it binds is unknown. The germline gene is not matched at one end of the junction; a read error may be the cause.

CDR3 length equals 17 residues. Germline CDR1 MGHRA, CDR2 YSYEKL. The sequencing sample was made of lung tumor tissue. The TCR comes from a man aged 25-40 years with non-small cell lung cancer. The V call is TRBV4-1, the J call TRBJ1-6; 7 nucleotides match TRBD1. CDR3 residues: CASSQNPGTVYNSSLHF. The CDR3, as DNA: TGCGCCAGCAGCCAGAACCCCGGGACAGTCTATAATTCATCCCTCCACTTT.